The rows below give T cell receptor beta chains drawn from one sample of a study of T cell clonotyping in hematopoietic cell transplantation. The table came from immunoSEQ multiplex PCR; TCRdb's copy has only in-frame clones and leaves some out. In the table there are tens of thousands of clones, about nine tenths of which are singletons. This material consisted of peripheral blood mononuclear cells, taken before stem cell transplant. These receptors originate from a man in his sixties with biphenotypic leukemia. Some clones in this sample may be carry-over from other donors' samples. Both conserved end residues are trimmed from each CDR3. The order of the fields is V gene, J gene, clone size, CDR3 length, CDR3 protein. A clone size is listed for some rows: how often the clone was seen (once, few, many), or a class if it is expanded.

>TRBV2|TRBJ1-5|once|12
ASVGGGLNQPQH
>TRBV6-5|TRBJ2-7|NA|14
ASSYSIGGPSYEQY
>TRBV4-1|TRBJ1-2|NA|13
ASSQEAGTNYGYT
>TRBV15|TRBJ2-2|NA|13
ATSLGRDATGELF
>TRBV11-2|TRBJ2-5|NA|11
ASSPDRAETQY
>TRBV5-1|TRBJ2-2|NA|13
ASSLLTRGIGELF
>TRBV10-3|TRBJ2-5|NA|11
AIRGLAQETQY
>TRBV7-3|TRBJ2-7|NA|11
ASSLGSGYEQY
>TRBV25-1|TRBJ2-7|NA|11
ASSDYGHSEQY
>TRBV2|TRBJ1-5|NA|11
ASSLRRPPPQH
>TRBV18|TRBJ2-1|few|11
ASSPPNENEQF
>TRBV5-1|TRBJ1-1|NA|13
ASSSLDRLNTEAF
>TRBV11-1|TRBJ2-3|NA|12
ASSYGTSADTQY
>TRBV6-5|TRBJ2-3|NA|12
ASSAGRETDTQY
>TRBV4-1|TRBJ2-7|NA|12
ASSLTPSLYEQY
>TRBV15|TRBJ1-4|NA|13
ATSPTRLSNEKLF
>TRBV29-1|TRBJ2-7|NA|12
SFKTGGPSYEQY
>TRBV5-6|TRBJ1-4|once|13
ASSLAWVDVEKLF
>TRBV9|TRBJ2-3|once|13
ASSGRAPLGDTQY
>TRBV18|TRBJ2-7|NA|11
ASSPRRAYEQY
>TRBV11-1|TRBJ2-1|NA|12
ASSAGSSKNEQF
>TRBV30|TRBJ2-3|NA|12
AGNKGGNTDTQY
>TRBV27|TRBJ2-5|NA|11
ASSLLGSETQY
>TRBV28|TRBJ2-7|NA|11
ASSPAPAYEQY